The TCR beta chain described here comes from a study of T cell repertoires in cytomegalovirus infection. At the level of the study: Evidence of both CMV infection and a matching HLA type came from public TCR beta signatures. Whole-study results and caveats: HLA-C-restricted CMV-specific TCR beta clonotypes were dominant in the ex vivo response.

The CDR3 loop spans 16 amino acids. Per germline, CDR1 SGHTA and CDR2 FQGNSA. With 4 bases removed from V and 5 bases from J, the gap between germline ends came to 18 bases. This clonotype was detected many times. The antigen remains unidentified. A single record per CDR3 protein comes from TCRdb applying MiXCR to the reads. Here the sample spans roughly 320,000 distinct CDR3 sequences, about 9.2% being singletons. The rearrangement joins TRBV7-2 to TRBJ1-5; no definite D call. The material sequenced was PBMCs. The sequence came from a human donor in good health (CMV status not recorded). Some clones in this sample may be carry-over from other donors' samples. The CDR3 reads CASSSFEAGSYQPQHF. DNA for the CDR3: TGTGCCAGCAGCTCCTTCGAGGCGGGGTCTTATCAGCCCCAGCATTTT.